This paragraph reports one TCR beta chain. Its specificity is unknown. The treatment was: roughly 11-day PBMC culture with coronavirus spike peptide pools or control peptides (ViraFEST assay). CD4+ T-cell collection from the unexposed donor predated the COVID-19 pandemic (2011-2018). In the ViraFEST assay, peptide-pool expansion preceded TCR sequencing of expanded clonotypes. The data derive from a study of vaccination and CD4 T cells after COVID-19. Study summary: As a positive control, some control cultures were given a CEFX pool, while others were given an HIV-1 Nef pool or no peptide. Study results and limitations: Post-vaccination reactive clonotypes (median approximately 38) did not differ significantly from post-infection (around 23).

Cultured CD4+ T cell DNA was sequenced using the Oncomine TCR Beta short-read assay. The authors extracted genomic DNA from cultured CD4+ T cells. MiXCR was run by TCRdb on the PCR reads, yielding one entry per CDR3 protein. Of over 5,500 distinct CDR3 sequences in the sample, approximately 50% were seen once. The germline V gene encodes CDR1 SGHAT and CDR2 FQNNGV. The CDR3 length is 13 residues. V lost 5 bases, J lost 4 bases, and 11 bases lay in between. Sequencing was performed on CD4+ T cells from blood, cultured in vitro. The sequence derives from a human donor in good health. The chain carries TRBV11-2 and TRBJ1-2; tentative D call: TRBD1 (6 bases). The CDR3 DNA reads as TGTGCCAGCAGCCCTCTGACAGGCTATGGCTACACCTTC. Its translation: CASSPLTGYGYTF.